Below, one TCR beta chain is given with its context. The CDR3 runs to 15 residues. TCRdb reprocessed the RACE reads with MiXCR, giving one entry per CDR3 protein. The sample yields 180,000 or so distinct CDR3 sequences, under 35% seen once. This entry belongs to a study of human T cells and chemical hapten exposure. Time point meaning: pre-sensitization, week 0. As to treatment: therapeutic diphenylcyclopropenone sensitization with weekly scalp DPC. The starting material was whole blood, obtained in connection with sensitization to the hapten diphenylcyclopropenone (DPC). The receptor comes from a woman in her 30s with alopecia areata. Some clones in this sample may be carry-over from other donors' samples. The genes are TRBV21-1 and TRBJ2-4; no check of the table's D call, TRBD2, against the DNA was made. TRBV21-1 has pseudogene status. CDR3 nucleotides: TGTGCCAGCAGCAAACCGGCCCTTTTCCTGGACATTCAGTACTTC. Its translation is CASSKPALFLDIQYF.